This TCR beta chain was identified during a study of blood T cell repertoires in COVID-19. Authors' methods: Reference gene primer amplification gave estimated nucleated cell counts. The table came from immunoSEQ multiplex PCR; TCRdb's copy has only in-frame clones and leaves some out. The V and J calls and the clone size are those of that table, but D and trimming were determined from the DNA. The data show approximately 140,000 clones, with around nine tenths seen just once and around 2.3% held by the top ten. Residents of about two dozen US areas, aged roughly 18 to 90 years, made up the participants. Germline CDR1 and CDR2: LNHDA and SQIVND (reference sequence). Trimming took 4 bases from V and 3 from J; bases not matched to a gene: 8. This CDR3 contains 16 residues.

The TCR sequence derives from a woman between 45 and 65 years old who had recovered from COVID-19. The V gene is TRBV19, the J gene TRBJ1-2; 10 nucleotides agree with TRBD1. The sample taken for sequencing was PBMCs or T cells enriched from blood (not recorded which). The CDR3 reads CASSTDRGGFYYGYTF. The CDR3 coding sequence is TGTGCCAGTAGTACGGACAGGGGGGGTTTTTACTATGGCTACACCTTC.